Shown below are 32 T cell receptor beta chains from a single sample sequenced in a study of control samples from healthy donors and cancer patients. The protocol was immunoSEQ multiplex PCR, while the TCRdb copy is restricted to in-frame clones and leaves out a portion. This sample has 5,600 or so clones, with just under 85% found just once. Sequenced input: formalin-fixed, paraffin-embedded tissue. These receptors originate from a female donor with lung cancer.

This clone showed up just a few times. J is TRBJ1-1 and V is TRBV11-2; TRBD1 matches at 9 bases. This CDR3 is 15 amino acids long. V lost 5 bases to trimming and J lost 3 bases; unmatched junction nucleotides: 7. Germline V gene data show CDR1 as SGHAT and CDR2 as FQNNGV. The CDR3 DNA reads TGTGCCAGCAGCCCGTGGGACAGGGTGGACACTGAAGCTTTCTTT. This gives the protein CASSPWDRVDTEAFF.

The V call is TRBV5-4, the J call TRBJ2-7; D may be TRBD1 or TRBD2 (5 bases each). Germline loops: CDR1 SGHNT, CDR2 YYREEE (reference sequence). This CDR3 spans 13 amino acids. V shed 1 base and J shed 3 bases, with 8 bases lying between them. The CDR3, as DNA: TGTGCCAGCAGCTTGCAGGGAGTCTACGAGCAGTACTTC. Its translation: CASSLQGVYEQYF. Using reference TRBV5-4 and TRBJ2-7 for the parts outside the CDR3, the full variable domain is ETGVTQSPTHLIKTRGQQVTLRCSSQSGHNTVSWYQQALGQGPQFIFQYYREEENGRGNFPPRFSGLQFPNYSSELNVNALELDDSALYLCASSLQGVYEQYFGPGTRLTVT.

This chain links TRBV5-4 with TRBJ1-5; no clear D. Trimming stripped 4 bases from V and 1 base from J, with 6 bases between. The CDR3 has 13 residues. The V gene's germline CDR1 is SGHNT and CDR2 YYREEE (reference sequence). For the CDR3, the DNA is TGTGCCAGCAGCCTAGAGAGCAATCAGCCCCAGCATTTT. This encodes CASSLESNQPQHF.

The chain has TRBV18 and TRBJ2-2, with unresolved D. Trimming pared 1 base from V and 0 bases from J, leaving 9 bases between. This CDR3 contains 16 residues. From germline, CDR1 is KGHSH and CDR2 LQKENI. The CDR3 bases are TGTGCCAGCTCACCACTGTCGCGACCGAACACCGGGGAGCTGTTTTTT. It yields the protein CASSPLSRPNTGELFF.

Remarks on this clone: Relative to the germline gene, one junction end is altered; a read error may explain this. Distinct nucleotide sequences in the sample also encode this CDR3. This sequence joins TRBV12-3 or TRBV12-4 and TRBJ1-2; unclear D gene. CDR3 length: 12 amino acids. CDR3 nucleotide sequence: TGTGCCAGCAGATCGGGATCTTATGGCTATACCTTC. The encoded protein is CASRSGSYGYTF.

The gene calls are TRBV14 and TRBJ1-2; TRBD1 matches at 7 bases. This CDR3 has 14 residues. V trimming: 1 base; J trimming: 7 bases; junction bases outside the gene matches: 6. Germline values: CDR1 SGHDN, CDR2 FVKESK. The CDR3 protein is CASSQVGTVGGYTF. DNA of the CDR3: TGTGCCAGCAGCCAAGTGGGGACAGTTGGTGGCTACACCTTC.

The table lists this clone with a few counts. V gene TRBV9 combines with J gene TRBJ2-5, with D tentatively TRBD2 (5 bases). CDR3 size: 14 residues. V was pared by 0 bases and J by 5 bases, with 11 bases between. The germline V gene has CDR1 SGDLS and CDR2 YYNGEE. The CDR3 sequence is CASSVDEWRETQYF. The CDR3 DNA is TGTGCCAGCAGCGTAGATGAGTGGAGGGAGACCCAGTACTTC. Based on the CDR3 plus reference TRBV9 and TRBJ2-5, the full variable domain is DSGVTQTPKHLITATGQRVTLRCSPRSGDLSVYWYQQSLDQGLQFLIQYYNGEERAKGNILERFSAQQFPDLHSELNLSSLELGDSALYFCASSVDEWRETQYFGPGTRLLVL.

The chain is built from TRBV11-3 and TRBJ1-1; the match to TRBD1 covers 9 bases. This CDR3 has 15 residues. V lost 3 bases, J lost 4 bases, and 6 bases stayed unmatched. The germline gives CDR1 SGHNT, CDR2 YENEEA. CDR3 sequence reads: CASSFRGQGPTEAFF. The CDR3 DNA follows: TGTGCCAGCAGCTTTCGAGGACAGGGGCCCACTGAAGCTTTCTTT.

CDR3 in amino acids: CASSLDPGGWELFF. The CDR3 nucleotides are TGTGCCAGCAGCCTCGACCCGGGGGGCTGGGAGCTGTTTTTT. The rearrangement joins TRBV7-2 to TRBJ2-2; tentative D call: TRBD2 (7 bases). The CDR3 length is 14 residues. Trimming pared 5 bases from V and 9 bases from J, leaving 16 bases between. Looked up from germline, CDR1 is SGHTA and CDR2 is FQGNSA.

This chain connects TRBV11-3 to TRBJ2-1, with D perhaps matching TRBD1 or TRBD2 (5 bases each). CDR3 size: 16 residues. V lost 5 bases and J 8 bases, leaving 22 bases between the germline ends. Germline values: CDR1 SGHNT, CDR2 YENEEA. The CDR3 coding sequence is TGTGCCAGCAGCCCTCCGGGACCCACTGCCCCCCATGAGCAGTTCTTC. This sequence encodes CASSPPGPTAPHEQFF.

This sequence joins TRBV6-5 and TRBJ1-1; D ambiguous. In germline, CDR1 is MNHEY, CDR2 SVGAGI. The ends were cut back, 2 bases at V and 8 bases at J, with 6 bases in the middle. The CDR3 runs to 11 residues. The CDR3 sequence is CASSYRSEAFF. The CDR3 DNA follows: TGTGCCAGCAGTTACCGGTCAGAAGCTTTCTTT.

The chain has TRBV5-5 and TRBJ2-3, with a possible D match to TRBD1 (6 bases). This CDR3 has 12 amino acids. The V end lost 5 bases, the J end lost 11 bases, and 15 bases lay between the germline ends. Germline V gene lookup returns CDR1 SGHKS and CDR2 YYEKEE (reference sequence). CDR3 amino acids: CASRNPGQVQYF. In DNA, the CDR3 is TGTGCCAGCAGAAACCCGGGACAAGTGCAGTATTTT.

The J gene is TRBJ1-1, the V gene TRBV16; D is possibly TRBD1 (6 bases). The CDR3 spans 15 residues. The germline V gene encodes CDR1 KGHSY and CDR2 FQNENV. V was clipped by 0 bases and J by 7 bases, with 15 bases between them. The CDR3 bases are TGTGCCAGCAGCCAATCGATATTAGGAGGGGGTGAAGCTTTCTTT. Translating it yields CASSQSILGGGEAFF.

The rearrangement uses TRBV19 and TRBJ1-4; 7 bases are shared with TRBD1. Germline values: CDR1 LNHDA, CDR2 SQIVND (reference sequence). Unmatched junction bases numbered 6, after V lost 3 bases and J lost 8 bases. This CDR3 spans 14 amino acids. CDR3 region: CASSIGQVGEKLFF. The CDR3 coding sequence is TGTGCCAGTAGTATTGGACAGGTTGGCGAAAAACTGTTTTTT.

This clone showed up just a few times. The chain joins TRBV3-1 (or the pseudogene TRBV3-2) to TRBJ2-5; TRBD2 matches at 10 bases. Germline assignment: CDR1 LGHDT and CDR2 YNNKEL (reference sequence). The CDR3 totals 16 residues. V lost 1 base and J lost 5; bases outside the gene matches: 7. The CDR3 loop reads CASSQASAGGTETQYF. CDR3 nucleotides: TGTGCCAGCAGCCAAGCTTCAGCGGGAGGGACTGAGACCCAGTACTTC.

The rearrangement joins TRBV25-1 to TRBJ1-6; the match to TRBD1 covers 11 bases. The CDR3 spans 18 residues. Germline V gene lookup returns CDR1 MGHDK and CDR2 SYGVNS. V lost 8 bases, J lost 3 bases, and 12 bases stayed unmatched. CDR3: CASPFPGDRGFYNSPLHF. The CDR3 bases are TGTGCCAGCCCATTTCCTGGGGACAGGGGGTTCTATAATTCACCCCTCCACTTT.

The V and J genes are TRBV6-5 and TRBJ2-5; D perhaps matches TRBD2 (7 bases). V lost 6 bases, J lost 5 bases, and 19 bases lay in between. The CDR3 is 15 amino acids. CDR1 and CDR2 (germline): MNHEY, SVGAGI. For the CDR3, the DNA is TGTGCCAGCAGACAGGGAGGGGGTCGTCCGGAGACCCAGTACTTC. As protein: CASRQGGGRPETQYF.

V gene TRBV14 combines with J gene TRBJ2-7, with a weak D call TRBD2 (5 bases). The germline V and J ends were trimmed by 4 bases and 3 bases, with 7 bases remaining between them. Germline lookup yields CDR1 SGHDN and CDR2 FVKESK. The CDR3 consists of 12 residues. The CDR3 loop is CASSPAGYEQYF. Written as DNA, the CDR3 is TGTGCCAGCAGCCCGGCGGGCTACGAGCAGTACTTC. Using reference TRBV14 and TRBJ2-7 for the parts outside the CDR3, the full variable domain is EAGVTQFPSHSVIEKGQTVTLRCDPISGHDNLYWYRRVMGKEIKFLLHFVKESKQDESGMPNNRFLAERTGGTYSTLKVQPAELEDSGVYFCASSPAGYEQYFGPGTRLTVT.

This clone was picked up one time. This chain joins TRBV5-1 and TRBJ1-4, with D possibly matching TRBD1 (6 bases). Between the trimmed V and J ends, which lost 7 bases and 8 bases, there was a span of 18 bases. Germline CDR1 SGHRS, CDR2 YFSETQ. This CDR3 is 14 amino acids long. The CDR3 loop reads CASSRTGSGEKLFF. The CDR3, as DNA: TGCGCCAGCTCCCGAACAGGGTCAGGGGAAAAACTGTTTTTT.

V gene TRBV6-1 combines with J gene TRBJ2-7; 9 bases map to TRBD2. Trimming took 0 bases from V and 2 from J; bases not matched to a gene: 5. The CDR3 totals 16 residues. Germline CDR1 and CDR2: MNHNS and SASEGT. CDR3 amino acids: CASSEAVTSGAYEQYF. The CDR3 DNA reads as TGTGCCAGCAGTGAAGCCGTGACTAGCGGAGCCTACGAGCAGTACTTC.

In DNA form, the CDR3 reads TGTGCCAGCAGCCGAAAGACATCGGGAGATTCACCCCTCCACTTT. This encodes CASSRKTSGDSPLHF. The V call is TRBV7-9, the J call TRBJ1-6; D gene uncertain. The germline V gene encodes CDR1 SEHNR and CDR2 FQNEAQ (reference sequence). Trimming took 5 bases from V and 8 from J, leaving 16 bases between them. The CDR3 loop spans 15 amino acids.

V usage is TRBV7-2 and J usage is TRBJ2-7; perhaps D is TRBD1 or TRBD2 (7 bases each). The germline CDR1 and CDR2 sequences are SGHTA and FQGNSA. The CDR3 contains 14 residues. V lost 0 bases, J lost 9 bases, and 15 bases lay in between. CDR3 residues: CASSLAGEGAVQYF. DNA for the CDR3: TGTGCCAGCAGCTTAGCGGGGGAGGGGGCGGTGCAGTACTTC.

The chain is built from TRBV9 and TRBJ2-1; the D gene is possibly TRBD2 (6 bases). The CDR3 consists of 15 residues. Germline V gene sequence: CDR1 SGDLS, CDR2 YYNGEE. V lost 0 bases and J lost 9, with 16 bases in between. This CDR3 is CASSVAGTPIAEQFF. Written as DNA, the CDR3 is TGTGCCAGCAGCGTAGCCGGGACTCCTATCGCTGAGCAGTTCTTC.

This clone occurred a few times. The same CDR3 also results from other DNA sequences found in this sample. The chain recombines TRBV3-1 (or the pseudogene TRBV3-2) with TRBJ1-3; TRBD1 aligns across 10 bases. J lost 0 bases, V lost 0 bases, and 5 bases had no gene match. The CDR3 sequence is 18 residues long. In germline, CDR1 is LGHDT, CDR2 YNNKEL (reference sequence). In nucleotides, the CDR3 is TGTGCCAGCAGCCAAGAGCCCCGACAGGGGGCCTCTGGAAACACCATATATTTT. Protein product: CASSQEPRQGASGNTIYF.

The chain employs TRBV2 and TRBJ2-4; D uncertain. Per the germline V gene, CDR1 is SNHLY and CDR2 is FYNNEI. This CDR3 is 15 amino acids long. The ends were cut back, 3 bases at V and 1 base at J, with 10 bases in the middle. CDR3 protein: CASSDLGKAKNIQYF. In nucleotides, the CDR3 is TGTGCCAGCAGTGATCTAGGAAAGGCCAAAAACATTCAGTACTTC.

The chain carries TRBV29-1 and TRBJ1-2; no reliable D call. This CDR3 is built from 14 residues. Germline V gene data show CDR1 as SQVTM and CDR2 as ANQGSEA. V lost 3 bases and J lost 8, with 19 bases in between. The CDR3 coding sequence is TGCAGCGTTGAGGGAGGGCCCGGTTTACGAGGCTACACCTTC. This codes for CSVEGGPGLRGYTF.

The chain recombines TRBV6-6 with TRBJ2-5, with 10 bases aligning to TRBD2. V lost 7 bases, J lost 2 bases, and 4 bases stayed unmatched. The CDR3 extends over 14 amino acids. Germline lookup yields CDR1 MNHNY and CDR2 SVGAGI (reference sequence). CDR3 sequence (DNA): TGTGCCAGCATAACTAGCGGGGTACAAGAGACCCAGTACTTC. This translates into CASITSGVQETQYF.

The gene calls are TRBV6-2 or TRBV6-3 and TRBJ2-1, with D possibly being TRBD2 (6 bases). Per the germline V gene, CDR1 is MNHEY and CDR2 is SVGEGT. The length of the CDR3 is 14 residues. Trimming cost V 4 bases and J 8 bases, with 15 bases left between them. The CDR3 sequence is CASSSRLGGDEQFF. CDR3 nucleotide sequence: TGTGCCAGCAGTTCAAGACTAGGTGGCGATGAGCAGTTCTTC.

The genes are TRBV27 and TRBJ2-3, with 7 bases lining up with TRBD2. Losses at the gene ends were 4 bases for V and 10 bases for J; bases not matched to a gene: 2. The CDR3 extends over 11 amino acids. Looked up from germline, CDR1 is MNHEY and CDR2 is SMNVEV (reference sequence). CDR3 DNA sequence: TGTGCCAGCAGTTCCCTAGCGGCGCAGTATTTT. Its protein is CASSSLAAQYF.

The chain has TRBV5-4 and TRBJ2-3; TRBD2 agrees at 9 bases. Germline CDR1 reads SGHNT; CDR2 reads YYREEE (reference sequence). The CDR3 extends over 18 amino acids. With V trimmed by 1 base and J by 0 bases, 9 bases remained unmatched. CDR3: CASSLMLAGPVSTDTQYF. The CDR3 DNA reads as TGTGCCAGCAGCTTGATGCTAGCGGGACCAGTTAGCACAGATACGCAGTATTTT.

This chain uses TRBV7-8 with TRBJ1-6; 8 bases are a match to TRBD1. Germline V lookup: CDR1 SGHVS, CDR2 FQNEAQ. After removal of 5 bases from V and 9 bases from J, the junction contained 9 bases not matched to a gene. The CDR3 loop spans 15 amino acids. The CDR3 spells CASSTRQGLGSPLHF. DNA of the CDR3: TGTGCCAGCAGCACCCGACAGGGGCTGGGTTCACCCCTCCACTTT. Looking up the rest from reference TRBV7-8 and TRBJ1-6 gives the full variable domain: GAGVSQSPRYKVAKRGQDVALRCDPISGHVSLFWYQQALGQGPEFLTYFQNEAQLDKSGLPSDRFFAERPEGSVSTLKIQRTQQEDSAVYLCASSTRQGLGSPLHFGNGTRLTVT.

This sequence joins TRBV9 and TRBJ1-2; a possible D gene is TRBD1 (5 bases). From germline, CDR1 is SGDLS and CDR2 YYNGEE. This CDR3 region has 15 residues. V was pared by 3 bases and J by 0 bases, with 12 bases between. The CDR3, as DNA: TGTGCCAGCAGCGCAGATGGGGGTTCTAACTATGGCTACACCTTC. Residues: CASSADGGSNYGYTF.